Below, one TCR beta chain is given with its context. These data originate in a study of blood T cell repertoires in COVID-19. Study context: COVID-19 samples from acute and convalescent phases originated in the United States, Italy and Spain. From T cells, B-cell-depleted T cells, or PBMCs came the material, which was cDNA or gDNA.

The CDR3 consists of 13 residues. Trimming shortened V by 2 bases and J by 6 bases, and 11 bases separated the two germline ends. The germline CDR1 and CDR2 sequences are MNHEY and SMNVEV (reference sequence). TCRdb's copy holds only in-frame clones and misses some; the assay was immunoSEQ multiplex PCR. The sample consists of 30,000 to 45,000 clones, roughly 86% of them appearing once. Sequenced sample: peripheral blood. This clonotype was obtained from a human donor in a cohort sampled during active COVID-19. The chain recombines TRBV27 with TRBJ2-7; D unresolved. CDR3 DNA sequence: TGTGCCAGCAGTTTAATGTCGACGGGCGAGCAGTACTTC. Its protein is CASSLMSTGEQYF.